The next 30 T cell receptor beta chains were all read from a single sample in a study of Tregs in tolerant kidney transplant recipients. Libraries were prepared by immunoSEQ multiplex PCR; TCRdb keeps only in-frame clonotypes and omits some of them. Of about 64,000 clones in the sample, more than 75% were seen once. Related graft donors supplied nonmyeloablative bone marrow transplants, and mixed chimerism was transient. The sample in question was CD4+ T cells from blood (PBMCs), obtained 6 months after the transplant. The receptors derive from a human patient who received a combined kidney and bone marrow transplant. Certain T cells may be donor cells from the graft.

The sample holds one count of this clone. The gene calls are TRBV27 and TRBJ2-7, with TRBD2 as a possible D gene (7 bases). Germline values: CDR1 MNHEY, CDR2 SMNVEV (reference sequence). This CDR3 comprises 13 residues. The V end was cut by 4 bases, the J end by 3 bases, with 10 bases between. In nucleotides, the CDR3 is TGTGCCAGCAGTTCGGGGGGCGGCTACGAGCAGTACTTC. Its protein product is CASSSGGGYEQYF.

This chain links TRBV14 with TRBJ1-2; no clear D. V lost 1 base to trimming and J lost 8 bases, with 17 bases between them. The CDR3 sequence is 15 residues long. CDR1 and CDR2 from the germline V gene are SGHDN and FVKESK. In DNA, the CDR3 is TGTGCCAGCAGCCAAGTAAACGGAAGCCCGGGGGGCTACACCTTC. Translating it yields CASSQVNGSPGGYTF.

The chain is built from TRBV15 and TRBJ1-2, with TRBD1 matching over 7 bases. Germline trimming cut 3 bases from V and 6 bases from J; bases unmatched to any gene: 7. In germline, CDR1 is LNHNV, CDR2 YYDKDF (reference sequence). The CDR3 covers 14 residues. The CDR3 DNA is TGTGCCACCAGCAGGGTTATGACAGGGCATGGCTACACCTTC. It is translated as CATSRVMTGHGYTF.

The gene calls are TRBV6-6 and TRBJ2-3; TRBD2 matches at 12 bases. Germline lookup yields CDR1 MNHNY and CDR2 SVGAGI (reference sequence). The CDR3 runs 15 residues. With V trimmed by 5 bases and J by 6 bases, 6 bases remained unmatched. This CDR3 is CASSPSGRAFDTQYF. In nucleotides, the CDR3 is TGTGCCAGCAGTCCTAGCGGGAGGGCCTTTGATACGCAGTATTTT.

The gene calls are TRBV11-3 and TRBJ1-1; unclear D gene. The length of the CDR3 is 13 residues. Trimming removed 3 bases at V and 0 bases at J, with 5 bases between. Germline assignment: CDR1 SGHNT and CDR2 YENEEA. DNA of the CDR3: TGTGCCAGCAGCTTCCAGTTGAACACTGAAGCTTTCTTT. Translation gives CASSFQLNTEAFF. Looking up the rest from reference TRBV11-3 and TRBJ1-1 gives the full variable domain: EAGVVQSPRYKIIEKKQPVAFWCNPISGHNTLYWYLQNLGQGPELLIRYENEEAVDDSQLPKDRFSAERLKGVDSTLKIQPAELGDSAVYLCASSFQLNTEAFFGQGTRLTVV.

The rearrangement links TRBV14 to TRBJ2-7, with D possibly matching TRBD1 (5 bases). Trimming removed 4 bases from V and 3 bases from J, with 10 bases in between. Germline V gives CDR1 SGHDN, CDR2 FVKESK. CDR3 size: 13 residues. The CDR3 region is CASSPTASYEQYF. CDR3 nucleotide sequence: TGTGCCAGCAGCCCGACAGCCAGCTACGAGCAGTACTTC.

The chain combines TRBV7-2 with TRBJ2-7; D is possibly TRBD2 (6 bases). CDR3 size: 15 residues. V was shortened by 3 bases and J by 1 base, with 13 bases between the two germline ends. Germline CDR1 SGHTA, CDR2 FQGNSA. CDR3 sequence (DNA): TGTGCCAGCAGCTTCCGCAGCGGGCGGTCCTACGAGCAGTACTTC. It yields the protein CASSFRSGRSYEQYF.

This clone was seen only a few times. This chain joins TRBV18 and TRBJ2-7; a weak D match, TRBD1 (8 bases). Trimming removed 3 bases from V and 6 bases from J, with 21 bases in between. The CDR3 runs 16 residues. Looked up from germline, CDR1 is KGHSH and CDR2 is LQKENI. The CDR3 protein is CASSPLFITGGGEQYF. As DNA, the CDR3 is TGTGCCAGCTCACCTCTGTTCATAACAGGGGGGGGCGAGCAGTACTTC.

Here the CDR3 DNA reads TGTGCCAGCAGTGTTGGGACTGCTGCCTACGAGCAGTACTTC. Protein: CASSVGTAAYEQYF. The chain is built from TRBV2 and TRBJ2-7; tentatively, D is TRBD2 (6 bases). The CDR3 has 14 amino acids. V was trimmed by 4 bases and J by 2 bases, leaving 12 bases between them. Per the germline V gene, CDR1 is SNHLY and CDR2 is FYNNEI. The variable domain in full, completed from reference TRBV2 and TRBJ2-7, reads EPEVTQTPSHQVTQMGQEVILRCVPISNHLYFYWYRQILGQKVEFLVSFYNNEISEKSEIFDDQFSVERPDGSNFTLKIRSTKLEDSAMYFCASSVGTAAYEQYFGPGTRLTVT.

V is TRBV5-1 and J is TRBJ1-2, with 7 bases aligning to TRBD1. CDR1 and CDR2 (germline): SGHRS, YFSETQ. After removal of 7 bases from V and 8 bases from J, the junction contained 11 bases not matched to a gene. CDR3 length equals 13 residues. The CDR3, as DNA: TGCGCCAGCGGTACTCGACAGGGAATGGGCTACACCTTC. Its protein is CASGTRQGMGYTF.

The chain links TRBV9 to TRBJ2-7; no definite D call. V gave up 0 bases and J gave up 5 bases, with 12 bases separating them. The CDR3 contains 14 residues. CDR1 and CDR2 (germline): SGDLS, YYNGEE. The CDR3 sequence: CASSVGQVVDEQYF. For the CDR3, the DNA is TGTGCCAGCAGCGTAGGTCAGGTGGTCGACGAGCAGTACTTC.

The chain links TRBV9 to TRBJ2-7, with D possibly matching TRBD2 (6 bases). The V gene lost 1 base and the J gene lost 3 bases, with 11 bases spanning the gap. In germline, CDR1 is SGDLS, CDR2 YYNGEE. The CDR3 runs 14 residues. CDR3 residues: CASSVRAGYYEQYF. The CDR3 DNA reads TGTGCCAGCAGCGTAAGGGCGGGGTACTACGAGCAGTACTTC.

The chain recombines TRBV7-9 with TRBJ2-1; 8 nucleotides agree with TRBD2. The V gene's germline CDR1 is SEHNR and CDR2 FQNEAQ (reference sequence). V gave up 5 bases and J gave up 7 bases; unmatched junction bases: 10. The CDR3 covers 15 residues. For the CDR3, the DNA is TGTGCCAGCAGCCACAGACTAGCGAGCCTGAATGAGCAGTTCTTC. Translation: CASSHRLASLNEQFF.

This rearrangement joins TRBV30 to TRBJ2-6; D possibly corresponds to TRBD1 (5 bases). Trimming removed 0 bases from V and 2 bases from J, with 8 bases in between. Germline values: CDR1 GTSNPN, CDR2 SVGIG (reference sequence). This CDR3 spans 15 amino acids. The CDR3 bases are TGTGCCTGGAGTGTACAAGGGGCTGGGGCCAACGTCCTGACTTTC. Translating it yields CAWSVQGAGANVLTF.

The DNA of the CDR3 is TGTGCCAGCAGCGTAGTGCGGGATACTGAGCAGTTCTTC. It translates to CASSVVRDTEQFF. V is TRBV9 and J is TRBJ2-1; weak D call: TRBD2 (6 bases). CDR3 length: 13 amino acids. V lost 0 bases and J 9 bases, leaving 10 bases between the germline ends. The germline gives CDR1 SGDLS, CDR2 YYNGEE.

This clone came up once. V gene TRBV5-1 combines with J gene TRBJ2-2, with D possibly TRBD1 on 5 matching bases. Germline CDR1 and CDR2: SGHRS and YFSETQ. With 4 bases removed from V and 6 bases from J, the gap between germline ends came to 10 bases. The CDR3 length is 13 residues. The chain's CDR3 is CASSIRQPGELFF. In DNA form, the CDR3 reads TGCGCCAGCAGCATTCGACAGCCCGGGGAGCTGTTTTTT.

Written as DNA, the CDR3 is TGCGCCAGCAGCCAAGCGGCCCTTAGGGGTCCCCAGTACAATGAGCAGTTCTTC. Residues: CASSQAALRGPQYNEQFF. V is TRBV4-1 and J is TRBJ2-1; possibly TRBD1 for D (5 bases). V lost 1 base, J lost 4 bases, and 20 bases lay in between. The CDR3 spans 18 residues. CDR1 is MGHRA and CDR2 is YSYEKL in the germline V gene.

This clone showed up just a few times. The chain uses TRBV7-9 and TRBJ2-5; 8 nucleotides agree with TRBD2. In germline, CDR1 is SEHNR, CDR2 FQNEAQ (reference sequence). V shed 1 base and J 4 bases; nucleotides not matched to a gene: 5. The CDR3 spans 15 residues. The CDR3 nucleotides are TGTGCCAGCAGCTTAGGGACTAGCCCTGGAGAGACCCAGTACTTC. It specifies CASSLGTSPGETQYF.

In its sample, this clone was seen once. V usage is TRBV18 and J usage is TRBJ1-2, with unresolved D. This CDR3 is built from 15 residues. The V and J ends lost 1 base and 0 bases respectively, with 9 bases between them. Germline CDR1 and CDR2: KGHSH and LQKENI. CDR3 DNA: TGTGCCAGCTCACCACGCGGGGATTCTAACTATGGCTACACCTTC. This encodes CASSPRGDSNYGYTF.

In its sample, this clone was seen once. Because it lacks the conserved phenylalanine or tryptophan at the end, this CDR3 is likely a read error. The chain carries TRBV4-3 and TRBJ2-7; a weak D match, TRBD2 (5 bases). Germline CDR1 reads LGHNA; CDR2 reads YSLEER. The CDR3 covers 15 residues. V was clipped by 4 bases and J by 2 bases, with 15 bases between them. CDR3: CASSRLAGETYEQYL. In nucleotides, the CDR3 is TGCGCCAGCAGCCGTCTTGCCGGGGAGACCTACGAGCAGTACCTC.

The gene calls are TRBV4-1 and TRBJ2-1; D might be TRBD2 (6 bases). CDR1 is MGHRA and CDR2 is YSYEKL in the germline V gene. This CDR3 has 16 residues. Trimming took off 1 base at V and 4 bases at J, with 14 bases between the two ends. Written as DNA, the CDR3 is TGCGCCAGCAGCCAAGTTCCAGCGGGTATTTACAATGAGCAGTTCTTC. This gives the protein CASSQVPAGIYNEQFF.

This rearrangement joins TRBV11-3 to TRBJ2-5; TRBD2 agrees at 10 bases. In germline, CDR1 is SGHNT, CDR2 YENEEA. Trimming at V came to 3 bases and at J to 4 bases, leaving 5 bases not matched to a gene. The CDR3 is 15 amino acids. The CDR3 DNA reads as TGTGCCAGCAGCTTGAAGCGGGGGGGCCTAGAGACCCAGTACTTC. This codes for CASSLKRGGLETQYF.

DNA for the CDR3: TGTGCCACCAGCAGAGTGCGGGAGCAGAACGAGCAGTACTTC. It codes for CATSRVREQNEQYF. This chain connects TRBV15 to TRBJ2-7; 7 bases match TRBD2. The ends lost 1 base at V and 5 bases at J; junction bases unmatched: 5. Looked up from germline, CDR1 is LNHNV and CDR2 is YYDKDF (reference sequence). The CDR3 is made up of 14 amino acids.

The V and J genes are TRBV5-3 and TRBJ2-7; TRBD2 matches 8 bases. TRBV5-3 has ORF status, its function being uncertain. CDR3 length equals 15 residues. With 3 bases clipped from V and 4 bases from J, the junction kept 9 bases outside the gene matches. CDR3 nucleotide sequence: TGTGCCAGAAGCTCAACCGGGAGGGGTGGGTACGAGCAGTACTTC. As protein: CARSSTGRGGYEQYF.

The chain recombines TRBV10-3 with TRBJ2-7; D not certain. V was trimmed by 0 bases and J by 2 bases, leaving 8 bases between them. CDR3 length: 14 amino acids. The V gene's germline CDR1 is ENHRY and CDR2 SYGVKD. Written as DNA, the CDR3 is TGTGCCATCAGTGAGTCGACCCAGGCCTACGAGCAGTACTTC. Translated: CAISESTQAYEQYF.

The V and J genes are TRBV2 and TRBJ1-2; weak D call: TRBD1 (5 bases). The CDR3 extends over 16 amino acids. With 4 bases removed from V and 4 bases from J, the gap between germline ends came to 19 bases. CDR1 is SNHLY, CDR2 FYNNEI, per germline. The CDR3 DNA sequence: TGTGCCAGCAGTGGAAGTGTTCGTACAGGAAGCTATGGCTACACCTTC. Its translation: CASSGSVRTGSYGYTF.

CDR3 bases: TGTGCCAGTCGAGCGGGGGGCAGCACAGATACGCAGTATTTT. Translating it yields CASRAGGSTDTQYF. The rearrangement joins TRBV2 to TRBJ2-3, with 9 bases identical to TRBD2. This CDR3 spans 14 amino acids. J lost 0 bases, V lost 9 bases, and 4 bases had no gene match. Germline loops: CDR1 SNHLY, CDR2 FYNNEI.

The chain combines TRBV7-2 with TRBJ2-7, with 8 bases aligning to TRBD2. CDR3 length equals 15 residues. From germline, CDR1 is SGHTA and CDR2 FQGNSA. J gave up 5 bases and V 6 bases, and 12 bases lay outside the gene matches. This CDR3 is CASSSRSERENEQYF. CDR3 nucleotides: TGTGCCAGCAGTTCTAGGAGCGAGCGGGAGAACGAGCAGTACTTC.

The chain couples TRBV11-2 to TRBJ1-2; tentatively, D is TRBD1 (6 bases). From germline, CDR1 is SGHAT and CDR2 FQNNGV. V lost 0 bases, J lost 6 bases, and 17 bases lay in between. The length of the CDR3 is 16 residues. CDR3 in amino acids: CASSLEGHSGQDGYTF. The CDR3 nucleotides are TGTGCCAGCAGCTTAGAGGGACACAGCGGTCAGGATGGCTACACCTTC. The complete variable domain, with remaining parts taken from reference TRBV11-2 and TRBJ1-2, reads EAGVAQSPRYKIIEKRQSVAFWCNPISGHATLYWYQQILGQGPKLLIQFQNNGVVDDSQLPKDRFSAERLKGVDSTLKIQPAKLEDSAVYLCASSLEGHSGQDGYTFGSGTRLTVV.

The chain has TRBV19 and TRBJ1-1, with D tentatively TRBD1 (6 bases). Germline V gene sequence: CDR1 LNHDA, CDR2 SQIVND (reference sequence). CDR3 length: 12 residues. Trimming stripped 5 bases from V and 7 bases from J, with 11 bases between. CDR3 residues: CASSLGQIEAFF. The CDR3 nucleotides are TGTGCCAGTAGTTTAGGACAGATTGAAGCTTTCTTT. The full variable domain, its missing parts supplied by reference TRBV19 and TRBJ1-1, is DGGITQSPKYLFRKEGQNVTLSCEQNLNHDAMYWYRQDPGQGLRLIYYSQIVNDFQKGDIAEGYSVSREKKESFPLTVTSAQKNPTAFYLCASSLGQIEAFFGQGTRLTVV.